The T cell receptor (beta chain) described here comes from a study of T cell responses to AZD1222 COVID-19 vaccine. Data came from immunoSEQ multiplex PCR; TCRdb stores just in-frame clones and leaves some out. The repertoire holds about 170,000 clones, with roughly 89% as singletons. The study's findings and limits: Repertoire samples came only from after the peak T cell response. Most donors were white British and more were female, and clonal diversity was possibly underestimated. Baseline seropositivity characterized only a handful of AZD1222 recipients. Nearly half of spike-specific TCRs reportedly target variant regions that are unmutated in the B.1.351 and B.1.1.7 variants.

Note on this clone: Its antigen is unknown.

The germline V gene encodes CDR1 MNHEY and CDR2 SVGAGI. The CDR3 contains 14 residues. Trimming left V 0 bases short and J 9 bases short, with 14 bases between. The sequence derives from an adult who received the AZD1222 COVID-19 vaccine. V usage is TRBV6-5 and J usage is TRBJ1-2; D remains ambiguous. The sample in question was peripheral blood, obtained 28 days after the second AZD1222 dose. DNA of the CDR3: TGTGCCAGCAGTTACTCGAACCTAGCGAGAAGCTACACCTTC. Its protein is CASSYSNLARSYTF.